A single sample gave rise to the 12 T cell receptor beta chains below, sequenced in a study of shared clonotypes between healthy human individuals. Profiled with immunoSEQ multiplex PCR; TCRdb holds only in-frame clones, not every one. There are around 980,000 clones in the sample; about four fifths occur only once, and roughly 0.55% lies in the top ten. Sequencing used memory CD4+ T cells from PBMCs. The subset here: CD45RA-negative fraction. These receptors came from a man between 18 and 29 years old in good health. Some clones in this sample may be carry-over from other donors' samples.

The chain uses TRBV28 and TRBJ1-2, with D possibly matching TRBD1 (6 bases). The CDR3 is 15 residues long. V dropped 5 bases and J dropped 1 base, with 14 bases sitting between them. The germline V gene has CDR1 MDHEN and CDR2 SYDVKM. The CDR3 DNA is TGTGCCAGCAGTCCCCAGACAGGACTTAACTATGGCTACACCTTC. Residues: CASSPQTGLNYGYTF.

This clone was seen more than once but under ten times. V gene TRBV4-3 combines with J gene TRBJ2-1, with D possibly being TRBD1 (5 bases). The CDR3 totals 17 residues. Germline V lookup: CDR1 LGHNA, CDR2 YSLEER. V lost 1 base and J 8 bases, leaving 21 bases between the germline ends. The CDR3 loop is CASSQGPHQGALDEQFF. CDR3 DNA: TGCGCCAGCAGCCAAGGTCCCCACCAAGGGGCCTTGGATGAGCAGTTCTTC.

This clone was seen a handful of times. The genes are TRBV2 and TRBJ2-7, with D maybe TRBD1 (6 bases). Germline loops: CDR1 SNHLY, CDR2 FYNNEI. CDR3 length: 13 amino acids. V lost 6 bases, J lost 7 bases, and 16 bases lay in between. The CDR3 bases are TGTGCCAGCAGCGACACCGGGCAGGGGGAGCAGTACTTC. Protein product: CASSDTGQGEQYF.

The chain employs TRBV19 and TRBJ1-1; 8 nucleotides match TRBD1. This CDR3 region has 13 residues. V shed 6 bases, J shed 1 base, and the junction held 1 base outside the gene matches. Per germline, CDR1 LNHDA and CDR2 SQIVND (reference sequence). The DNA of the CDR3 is TGTGCCAGTAGCGACAGGGGGAACACTGAAGCTTTCTTT. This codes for CASSDRGNTEAFF.

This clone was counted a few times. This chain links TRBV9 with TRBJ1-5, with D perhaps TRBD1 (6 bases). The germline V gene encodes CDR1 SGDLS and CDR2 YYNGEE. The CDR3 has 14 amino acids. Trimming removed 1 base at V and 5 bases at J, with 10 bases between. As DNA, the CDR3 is TGTGCCAGCAGCGTATCCGGGGGCGATCAGCCCCAGCATTTT. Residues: CASSVSGGDQPQHF.

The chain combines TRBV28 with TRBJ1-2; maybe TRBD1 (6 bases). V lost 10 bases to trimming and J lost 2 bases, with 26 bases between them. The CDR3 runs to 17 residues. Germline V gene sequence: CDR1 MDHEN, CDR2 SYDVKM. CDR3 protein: CATLIVYGTTLNYGYTF. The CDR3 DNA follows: TGTGCCACCCTAATCGTGTATGGGACAACCTTAAACTATGGCTACACCTTC.

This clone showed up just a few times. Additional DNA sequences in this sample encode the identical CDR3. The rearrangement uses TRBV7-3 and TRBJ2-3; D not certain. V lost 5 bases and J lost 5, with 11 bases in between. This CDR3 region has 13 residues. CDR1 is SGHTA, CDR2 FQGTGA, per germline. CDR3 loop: CASSPGPGDTQYF. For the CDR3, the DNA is TGTGCCAGCAGCCCCGGTCCGGGAGATACGCAGTATTTT.

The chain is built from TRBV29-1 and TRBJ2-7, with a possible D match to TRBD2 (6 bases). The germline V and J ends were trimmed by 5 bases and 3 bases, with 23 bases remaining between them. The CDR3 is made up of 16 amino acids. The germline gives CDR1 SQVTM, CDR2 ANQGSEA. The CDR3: CSVRTTGTLALYEQYF. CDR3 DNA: TGCAGCGTTCGGACGACTGGAACACTAGCCCTCTACGAGCAGTACTTC.

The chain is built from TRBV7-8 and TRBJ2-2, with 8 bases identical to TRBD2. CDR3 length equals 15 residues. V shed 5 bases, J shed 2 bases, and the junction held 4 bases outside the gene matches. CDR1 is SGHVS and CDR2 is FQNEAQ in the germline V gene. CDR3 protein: CASSNSGANTGELFF. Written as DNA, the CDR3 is TGTGCCAGCAGCAATAGCGGGGCCAACACCGGGGAGCTGTTTTTT.

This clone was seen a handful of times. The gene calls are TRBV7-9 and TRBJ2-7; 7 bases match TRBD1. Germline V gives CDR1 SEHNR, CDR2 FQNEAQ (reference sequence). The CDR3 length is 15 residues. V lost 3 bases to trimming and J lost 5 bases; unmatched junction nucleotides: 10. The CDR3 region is CASSFGTGAGDEQYF. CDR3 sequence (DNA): TGTGCCAGCAGCTTCGGAACAGGGGCGGGCGACGAGCAGTACTTC.

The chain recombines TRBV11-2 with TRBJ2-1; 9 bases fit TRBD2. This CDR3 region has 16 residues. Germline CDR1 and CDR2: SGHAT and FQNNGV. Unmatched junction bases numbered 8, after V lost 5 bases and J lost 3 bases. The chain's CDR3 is CASSGVAGVGYNEQFF. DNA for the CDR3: TGTGCCAGCAGCGGGGTAGCGGGAGTGGGCTACAATGAGCAGTTCTTC.

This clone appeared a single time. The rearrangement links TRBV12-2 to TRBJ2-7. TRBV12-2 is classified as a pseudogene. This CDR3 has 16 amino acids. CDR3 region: CASRLGHEESLYEQYF. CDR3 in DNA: TGTGCAAGTCGCTTAGGACACGAGGAATCGCTATACGAGCAGTACTTC.